This TCR beta chain was recovered during a study of cytomegalovirus exposure and HLA in healthy donors. Overall study context: Researchers previously reported finding 90 million to 120 million unique TCR beta sequences from about 179 million T cells. Study-wide findings and caveats: According to reports, the classifier identified cytomegalovirus status with high specificity and sensitivity. Accurate HLA-A and HLA-B prediction from TCR beta sequences was reported for most subjects.

The V gene lost 0 bases and the J gene lost 4 bases, with 9 bases spanning the gap. CDR1 is SGHVS and CDR2 is FNYEAQ in the germline V gene. The CDR3 has 14 amino acids. About this clone: Its antigen is undetermined.

With 60 Vbeta and 13 Jbeta primers, the PCR was carried out. In the original analysis: Per a later analysis, the number of unique TCR beta chains was approximately 80 million, of which roughly 11 million were shared. Assay: immunoSEQ multiplex PCR; the TCRdb copy retains only in-frame clones and omits some. V and J calls and clone size are given by that table; D and trimming were obtained from the DNA. The sample gives some 200,000 clones, over 70% of which show up once; roughly 2.5% is in the top ten. Material for sequencing was PBMCs. This clonotype was sampled from a woman aged 60-75 years in good health and CMV-seropositive. The chain combines TRBV7-6 with TRBJ1-1; TRBD1 is a possible D gene (5 bases). The CDR3 DNA sequence: TGTGCCAGCAGCTTAGCTTCGGGGGGCACTGAAGCTTTCTTT. Encoded protein: CASSLASGGTEAFF.